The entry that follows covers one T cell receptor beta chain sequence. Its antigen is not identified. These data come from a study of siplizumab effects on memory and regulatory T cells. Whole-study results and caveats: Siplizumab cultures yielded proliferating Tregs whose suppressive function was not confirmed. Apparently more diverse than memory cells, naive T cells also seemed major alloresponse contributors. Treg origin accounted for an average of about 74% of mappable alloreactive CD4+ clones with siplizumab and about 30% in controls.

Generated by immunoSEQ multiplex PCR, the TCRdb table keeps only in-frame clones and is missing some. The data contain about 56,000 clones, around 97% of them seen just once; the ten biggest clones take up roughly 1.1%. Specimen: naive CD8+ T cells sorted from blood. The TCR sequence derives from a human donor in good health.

CDR3: CASSPGRAAFF. CDR3 bases: TGTGCCAGCAGCCCGGGTAGGGCGGCTTTCTTT. The chain employs TRBV4-2 and TRBJ1-1, with unresolved D. Germline V gives CDR1 LGHNA, CDR2 YNFKEQ. V gave up 4 bases and J gave up 11 bases, with 11 bases separating them. There are 11 residues in the CDR3.